The clone carrying this TCR beta chain was counted once. In the original analysis: By means of reference gene primer amplification, nucleated cell counts were estimated. Generated by immunoSEQ multiplex PCR, the TCRdb table keeps only in-frame clones and is missing some. V and J calls and clone size follow that table, whereas D and trimming were derived from the DNA. The sample carries 290,000 or so clones, 87% recorded once. The sample originates from a study of blood T cell repertoires in COVID-19. Study as a whole: Italy, Spain and the United States were the sources of the convalescent and acute COVID-19 samples. T cells, B-cell-depleted T cells, or PBMCs provided the cDNA or gDNA that served as material.

The CDR3 totals 15 residues. Trimming cost V 3 bases and J 7 bases; bases outside gene matches: 6. Germline CDR1 reads LNHDA; CDR2 reads SQIVND (reference sequence). This TCR derives from a man between 18 and 35 years old with active or convalescent COVID-19. The sample was peripheral blood. The V and J genes are TRBV19 and TRBJ2-7, with 13 bases that match TRBD2. CDR3 sequence reads: CASSIGLAGDREQYF. Written as DNA, the CDR3 is TGTGCCAGTAGTATCGGACTAGCGGGAGATCGGGAGCAGTACTTC.